The present T cell receptor beta chain was sequenced within a study of cytomegalovirus exposure and HLA in healthy donors. Trimming cost V 6 bases and J 1 base; bases outside gene matches: 3. Per the germline V gene, CDR1 is MNHNS and CDR2 is SASEGT. There are 14 residues in the CDR3. With regard to this clone: Its antigen is not identified.

The study, taken as a whole, reports: One variant, a missense change in DCLRE1C, was linked in a later analysis to TCR beta V- and J-gene trimming.

The primer mix had 60 Vbeta and 13 Jbeta primers. The assay was immunoSEQ multiplex PCR, and TCRdb's table has in-frame clones only and misses some. The sample has around 200,000 clones, over 70% seen once. This rearrangement joins TRBV6-1 to TRBJ1-5, with 7 bases matching TRBD1. The sample comprised PBMCs. The sequence was obtained from a woman aged 60 to 75 in good health and CMV-seropositive. This chain's CDR3 is CASREQGSNQPQHF. The DNA of the CDR3 is TGTGCCAGCAGAGAACAGGGGAGCAATCAGCCCCAGCATTTT.